The 25 T cell receptor beta chains below all came from one sample that was sequenced in a study of blood T cell repertoires in COVID-19. TCRdb's table, derived via immunoSEQ multiplex PCR, lists solely in-frame clones and lacks some. The table has about 120,000 clones, 90% seen once; the top ten hold more than 3%. The sample consisted of peripheral blood. The receptor set was obtained from a woman aged 55-75 years with COVID-19, enrolled during active disease.

This chain joins TRBV10-2 and TRBJ2-3, with TRBD2 identical over 12 bases. The germline CDR1 and CDR2 sequences are WSHSY and SAAADI. After removal of 8 bases from V and 3 bases from J, the junction contained 6 bases not matched to a gene. The CDR3 is 15 residues long. The CDR3 nucleotides are TGCGCCAGCCGACTAGCGGGGGCACCAACAGATACGCAGTATTTT. As protein: CASRLAGAPTDTQYF.

The gene calls are TRBV7-2 and TRBJ2-5; perhaps TRBD1 as D (5 bases). CDR1 SGHTA and CDR2 FQGNSA come from the germline V gene. The V and J ends lost 5 bases and 3 bases respectively, with 10 bases between them. CDR3 size: 13 residues. CDR3 sequence: CASSGGREETQYF. CDR3 sequence (DNA): TGTGCCAGCAGCGGCGGCAGGGAAGAGACCCAGTACTTC.

The chain uses TRBV7-2 and TRBJ2-7; 12 bases map to TRBD2. This CDR3 is built from 15 residues. Germline loops: CDR1 SGHTA, CDR2 FQGNSA. The J segment lost 3 bases and the V segment lost 3 bases, leaving 3 bases of the junction unmatched. In DNA, the CDR3 is TGTGCCAGCAGCTTTGAGGGACTAGCGGGCTACGAGCAGTACTTC. Encoded protein: CASSFEGLAGYEQYF.

The chain uses TRBV12-3 or TRBV12-4 and TRBJ1-5, with D tentatively TRBD1 (6 bases). This CDR3 is built from 13 residues. V shed 6 bases and J shed 5 bases, with 11 bases lying between them. For the CDR3, the DNA is TGTGCCAGCAGGAAGGGGGGGGATCAGCCCCAGCATTTT. As protein: CASRKGGDQPQHF.

The CDR3 DNA sequence: TGTGCCAGCAGTTACGACCTCCGGACAGGCCTTGGGAACACTGAAGCTTTCTTT. It encodes CASSYDLRTGLGNTEAFF. V is TRBV6-2 or TRBV6-3 and J is TRBJ1-1, with 7 nucleotides matching TRBD1. CDR3 length: 18 residues. The germline V gene has CDR1 MNHEY and CDR2 SVGEGT. V shed 2 bases and J 1 base; nucleotides not matched to a gene: 13.

The rearrangement uses TRBV27 and TRBJ2-7, with D possibly being TRBD1 (6 bases). Germline CDR1 reads MNHEY; CDR2 reads SMNVEV (reference sequence). Trimming shortened V by 3 bases and J by 7 bases, and 19 bases separated the two germline ends. The CDR3 totals 15 residues. CDR3 sequence reads: CASSFLQGVGEEQYF. The CDR3 DNA reads as TGTGCCAGCAGTTTCCTACAGGGAGTAGGTGAAGAGCAGTACTTC.

This chain connects TRBV14 to TRBJ1-1; D may be TRBD1 (6 bases). The CDR3 is 16 residues long. Between the trimmed V and J ends, which lost 1 base and 5 bases, there was a span of 17 bases. Germline CDR1 is SGHDN and CDR2 is FVKESK. The CDR3 DNA is TGTGCCAGCAGCCAAGCCTTAGGGGGGGCGGGTACTGAAGCTTTCTTT. Its protein is CASSQALGGAGTEAFF.

The chain couples TRBV5-1 to TRBJ1-6, with 8 bases lining up with TRBD1. CDR1 and CDR2 from the germline V gene are SGHRS and YFSETQ. V dropped 0 bases and J dropped 0; count of bases not matched to a gene: 8. The CDR3 runs to 19 residues. The CDR3 DNA follows: TGCGCCAGCAGCTTGGCATGGCAGGGGGCGAGCTCCTATAATTCACCCCTCCACTTT. It codes for CASSLAWQGASSYNSPLHF. The variable domain in full, with the rest retrieved from reference TRBV5-1 and TRBJ1-6, is KAGVTQTPRYLIKTRGQQVTLSCSPISGHRSVSWYQQTPGQGLQFLFEYFSETQRNKGNFPGRFSGRQFSNSRSEMNVSTLELGDSALYLCASSLAWQGASSYNSPLHFGNGTRLTVT.

In this sample, this clone turned up once. This chain links TRBV6-2 or TRBV6-3 with TRBJ1-4; the D gene is possibly TRBD1 (5 bases). Germline CDR1 reads MNHEY; CDR2 reads SVGEGT. Between the trimmed V and J ends, which lost 0 bases and 0 bases, there was a span of 14 bases. The CDR3 totals 18 residues. The CDR3 sequence: CASSYSRVARATNEKLFF. CDR3 bases: TGTGCCAGCAGTTACTCCCGGGTAGCCAGGGCAACTAATGAAAAACTGTTTTTT.

J is TRBJ1-2 and V is TRBV29-1, with 11 bases fitting TRBD1. In germline, CDR1 is SQVTM, CDR2 ANQGSEA. CDR3 size: 14 residues. V was pared by 4 bases and J by 7 bases, with 8 bases of the junction left unmatched. CDR3 protein: CSVGGRTGGTGYTF. CDR3 nucleotide sequence: TGCAGCGTTGGGGGGCGGACAGGGGGCACTGGCTACACCTTC.

The chain uses TRBV3-1 (or the pseudogene TRBV3-2) and TRBJ2-5; D call uncertain. V lost 0 bases and J 0 bases, leaving 17 bases between the germline ends. Germline CDR1 reads LGHDT; CDR2 reads YNNKEL (reference sequence). CDR3 length: 18 residues. CDR3 coding DNA: TGTGCCAGCAGCCAAGAACCGGCTCGCGGCTCTAACCAAGAGACCCAGTACTTC. Translating it yields CASSQEPARGSNQETQYF.

The chain links TRBV1 to TRBJ2-7; TRBD2 is the table's D call and was not checked against the DNA. TRBV1 is tagged as a pseudogene. The CDR3 has 15 amino acids. This CDR3 reads CTSSQEADGSYEQYF. CDR3 nucleotides: TGCACCAGCAGCCAGGAGGCGGATGGGTCCTACGAGCAGTACTTC.

This clone was seen once. The chain links TRBV18 to TRBJ2-3; a weak D match, TRBD2 (5 bases). Between the trimmed V and J ends, which lost 3 bases and 6 bases, there was a span of 7 bases. The CDR3 length is 12 residues. In germline, CDR1 is KGHSH, CDR2 LQKENI. This CDR3 reads CASSPTGDTQYF. CDR3 DNA: TGTGCCAGCTCACCCACGGGGGATACGCAGTATTTT.

The rearrangement joins TRBV27 to TRBJ2-7, with 9 positions matching TRBD1. Germline lookup yields CDR1 MNHEY and CDR2 SMNVEV (reference sequence). This CDR3 spans 14 amino acids. The J segment lost 1 base and the V segment lost 6 bases, leaving 4 bases of the junction unmatched. CDR3 nucleotides: TGTGCCAGCAGCTTAGGACAGGGGTCCTACGAGCAGTACTTC. It encodes CASSLGQGSYEQYF.

Only one count was recorded for this clone. This chain uses TRBV24-1 with TRBJ2-3; maybe TRBD2 (5 bases). Germline CDR1 is KGHDR and CDR2 is SFDVKD. This CDR3 is 15 amino acids long. V was trimmed by 2 bases and J by 1 base, leaving 9 bases between them. The CDR3 region is CATSDSGLGTDTQYF. The CDR3 DNA reads as TGTGCCACCAGTGATTCGGGGTTGGGCACAGATACGCAGTATTTT.

The gene calls are TRBV3-1 (or the pseudogene TRBV3-2) and TRBJ2-1; D remains ambiguous. From germline, CDR1 is LGHDT and CDR2 YNNKEL (reference sequence). The CDR3 contains 15 residues. Trimming stripped 1 base from V and 0 bases from J, with 7 bases between. The CDR3 reads CASSQGWSSYNEQFF. The CDR3, as DNA: TGTGCCAGCAGCCAAGGATGGAGCTCCTACAATGAGCAGTTCTTC.

This clone was counted between two and nine times. The V call is TRBV5-5, the J call TRBJ1-6, with 9 bases matching TRBD1. The CDR3 is made up of 14 amino acids. In germline, CDR1 is SGHKS, CDR2 YYEKEE (reference sequence). V dropped 7 bases and J dropped 7; count of bases not matched to a gene: 6. In DNA form, the CDR3 reads TGTGCCAGCTGGACAGGGGTAGAGAATTCACCCCTCCACTTT. Protein product: CASWTGVENSPLHF.

The gene calls are TRBV27 and TRBJ1-1; weak D call: TRBD1 (5 bases). The V end was cut by 6 bases, the J end by 9 bases, with 14 bases between. The CDR3 extends over 12 amino acids. The germline V gene has CDR1 MNHEY and CDR2 SMNVEV (reference sequence). CDR3 amino acids: CASSTVEGQAFF. The CDR3 DNA follows: TGTGCCAGCAGCACGGTGGAGGGGCAAGCTTTCTTT.

The chain recombines TRBV25-1 with TRBJ2-2; 7 bases fit TRBD1. This CDR3 is 16 amino acids long. V dropped 0 bases and J dropped 5; count of bases not matched to a gene: 6. CDR1 and CDR2 (germline): MGHDK, SYGVNS. In DNA form, the CDR3 reads TGTGCCAGCAGTGAATATAAAGGGGGCCGGACCGGGGAGCTGTTTTTT. Encoded protein: CASSEYKGGRTGELFF.

This chain connects TRBV7-8 to TRBJ1-1; 9 nucleotides agree with TRBD1. V shed 5 bases, J shed 5 bases, and the junction held 6 bases outside the gene matches. The CDR3 extends over 14 amino acids. The V gene's germline CDR1 is SGHVS and CDR2 FQNEAQ. CDR3 DNA: TGTGCCAGCAGCCTACAGGGGGCGGGGACTGAAGCTTTCTTT. It is translated as CASSLQGAGTEAFF.

The chain carries TRBV5-6 and TRBJ2-7, with D uncertain. The germline V and J ends were trimmed by 4 bases and 0 bases, with 5 bases remaining between them. In germline, CDR1 is SGHDT, CDR2 YYEEEE. The CDR3 spans 12 residues. The CDR3 DNA reads as TGTGCCAGCAGCCTAAGCTCCTACGAGCAGTACTTC. It codes for CASSLSSYEQYF.

The rearrangement links TRBV6-6 to TRBJ1-5; no definite D call. Germline V CDR1 and CDR2: MNHNY, SVGAGI (reference sequence). This CDR3 contains 12 residues. This chain's CDR3 is CAGGFSNQPQHF. The DNA for the CDR3 is TGTGCAGGAGGTTTTAGCAATCAGCCCCAGCATTTT.

This chain connects TRBV9 to TRBJ2-1; a weak D match, TRBD1 (5 bases). V gave up 0 bases and J gave up 8 bases, with 18 bases separating them. Looked up from germline, CDR1 is SGDLS and CDR2 is YYNGEE. The CDR3 totals 16 residues. The CDR3 sequence: CASSVVGQGWIDEQFF. DNA of the CDR3: TGTGCCAGCAGCGTAGTCGGGCAGGGATGGATTGATGAGCAGTTCTTC.

The genes are TRBV5-5 and TRBJ1-2, with D perhaps TRBD1 (6 bases). Germline V CDR1 and CDR2: SGHKS, YYEKEE (reference sequence). Trimming shortened V by 0 bases and J by 3 bases, and 12 bases separated the two germline ends. The CDR3 runs 15 residues. CDR3 residues: CASSLVSGGDYGYTF. The CDR3 coding sequence is TGTGCCAGCAGCTTGGTCTCGGGGGGCGACTATGGCTACACCTTC.

The sample holds one count of this clone. This chain connects TRBV6-5 to TRBJ2-7; perhaps TRBD2 as D (6 bases). Germline values: CDR1 MNHEY, CDR2 SVGAGI. Trimming cost V 8 bases and J 3 bases, with 20 bases left between them. The CDR3 is 15 residues long. The CDR3 DNA reads TGTGCCAGCGGGACTTATGGTGGCGGGGTCTACGAGCAGTACTTC. This gives the protein CASGTYGGGVYEQYF.